The T cell receptor (beta chain) under discussion was sequenced for a study of blood T cells in healthy people across ages. Overall study results and limits: In long-lived donors, naive CD4+ cell counts and diversity exceeded those of aged donors. As age increased, TCR beta diversity per million T cells fell in a roughly linear fashion.

Using a J-beta primer mix together with a sample-barcoded 5' primer, a second PCR was run for about 6 to 11 cycles. Sequencing yielded, for each sample, at least 2.5 million paired-end reads carrying CDR3. TCRdb re-analysed the 5' RACE reads in MiXCR, keeping a single row per CDR3 protein. The data hold about 1.8 million distinct CDR3 sequences, with about 50% observed a single time. In its sample, this clonotype was seen once. What it binds is unknown. CDR1 is SGHAT and CDR2 is FQNNGV in the germline V gene. Trimming took 1 base from V and 11 from J, leaving 14 bases between them. This CDR3 has 13 amino acids. At least 6 million PBMCs were isolated per sample.

The sequence was obtained from a woman aged 40 to 50 in good health. V usage is TRBV11-2 and J usage is TRBJ2-5; possible D gene TRBD2, 6 bases. The sample consisted of blood. This CDR3 is CASSLGTLSGQYF. CDR3 nucleotides: TGTGCCAGCAGCTTAGGTACACTCAGCGGGCAGTACTTC.